These 27 T cell receptor beta chains were sequenced from one sample in a study of blood T cell repertoires in COVID-19. The data were produced by immunoSEQ multiplex PCR, yet TCRdb's version contains in-frame clones alone and is incomplete. The table has around 60,000 clones, around 70% seen once. Sequencing input: peripheral blood. The source is a woman aged 70 to 79 with COVID-19, enrolled during active disease.

This chain joins TRBV27 and TRBJ2-7, with 8 bases matching TRBD1. CDR3 length equals 13 residues. The J segment lost 3 bases and the V segment lost 3 bases, leaving 1 base of the junction unmatched. The germline V gene has CDR1 MNHEY and CDR2 SMNVEV (reference sequence). The DNA for the CDR3 is TGTGCCAGCAGTTTCGGACAGGGCTACGAGCAGTACGTC. Translating it yields CASSFGQGYEQYV.

V is TRBV2 and J is TRBJ2-1; D possibly corresponds to TRBD2 (6 bases). Trimming left V 2 bases short and J 4 bases short, with 18 bases between. CDR3 length: 17 amino acids. Germline lookup yields CDR1 SNHLY and CDR2 FYNNEI. CDR3 in amino acids: CASSERPLALPYNEQFF. The CDR3 nucleotides are TGTGCCAGCAGTGAACGGCCACTAGCCTTACCGTACAATGAGCAGTTCTTC.

The chain uses TRBV6-2 or TRBV6-3 and TRBJ1-5; D is possibly TRBD1 (5 bases). The CDR3 loop spans 15 amino acids. CDR1 MNHEY and CDR2 SVGEGT come from the germline V gene. V was shortened by 5 bases and J by 7 bases, with 18 bases between the two germline ends. For the CDR3, the DNA is TGTGCCAGCAGTCCCGTAGGGCAGGGTGGACAGCCCCAGCATTTT. It encodes CASSPVGQGGQPQHF.

The rearrangement links TRBV3-1 (or the pseudogene TRBV3-2) to TRBJ1-2, with a weak D call TRBD1 (5 bases). Germline lookup yields CDR1 LGHDT and CDR2 YNNKEL (reference sequence). The V and J ends lost 0 bases and 4 bases respectively, with 12 bases between them. The CDR3 has 15 residues. The CDR3 is CASSQDQGRLYGYTF. The CDR3 bases are TGTGCCAGCAGCCAAGATCAGGGCAGACTCTATGGCTACACCTTC.

The chain has TRBV14 and TRBJ2-7, with 7 positions matching TRBD1. V was clipped by 1 base and J by 4 bases; unmatched bases: 13. CDR3 size: 17 residues. Germline V gene sequence: CDR1 SGHDN, CDR2 FVKESK. The CDR3 sequence: CASSQGLLRDSKYEQYV. The CDR3 DNA follows: TGTGCCAGCAGCCAAGGGCTTCTCCGGGACAGTAAGTACGAGCAGTACGTC.

This clone is a singleton in its sample. This rearrangement joins TRBV28 to TRBJ2-6, with D perhaps TRBD1 (5 bases). The germline V and J ends were trimmed by 4 bases and 4 bases, with 14 bases remaining between them. The length of the CDR3 is 16 residues. Per germline, CDR1 MDHEN and CDR2 SYDVKM. CDR3 in amino acids: CASSSFRQPGANVLTF. Here the CDR3 DNA reads TGTGCCAGCAGTTCTTTCCGACAGCCGGGGGCCAACGTCCTGACTTTC. Full variable domain (outside the CDR3, taken from reference TRBV28 and TRBJ2-6): DVKVTQSSRYLVKRTGEKVFLECVQDMDHENMFWYRQDPGLGLRLIYFSYDVKMKEKGDIPEGYSVSREKKERFSLILESASTNQTSMYLCASSSFRQPGANVLTFGAGSRLTVL.

The V and J genes are TRBV7-8 and TRBJ2-7; 10 nucleotides line up with TRBD1. Trimming took 1 base from V and 5 from J; bases not matched to a gene: 14. This CDR3 is 18 amino acids long. Germline CDR1 reads SGHVS; CDR2 reads FQNEAQ. The DNA of the CDR3 is TGTGCCAGCAGCTTAGTCTACTCGTATGACAGGGGGCATGACGAGCAGTACTTC. Translated, it gives CASSLVYSYDRGHDEQYF.

J is TRBJ1-1 and V is TRBV7-9; the match to TRBD1 covers 11 bases. The CDR3 loop spans 14 amino acids. Losses at the gene ends were 5 bases for V and 6 bases for J; bases not matched to a gene: 5. Germline CDR1 SEHNR, CDR2 FQNEAQ (reference sequence). In DNA, the CDR3 is TGTGCCAGCAGCCCGGACAGGGGGCGACCTGAAGCTTTCTTT. Its translation is CASSPDRGRPEAFF.

The table lists this clone with a count of one. The rearrangement links TRBV29-1 to TRBJ1-3; D remains ambiguous. V was cut by 7 bases and J by 3 bases, with 13 bases left in between. This CDR3 has 13 residues. Germline V gene sequence: CDR1 SQVTM, CDR2 ANQGSEA. The CDR3 DNA follows: TGCAGCGGAGGGTCAGCTGGTGGAAACACCATATATTTT. This translates into CSGGSAGGNTIYF.

A few counts support this clone. V and J are TRBV28 and TRBJ2-7; TRBD1 aligns across 8 bases. The CDR3 sequence is 14 residues long. J gave up 7 bases and V 4 bases, and 9 bases lay outside the gene matches. Germline loops: CDR1 MDHEN, CDR2 SYDVKM. CDR3 DNA: TGTGCCAGCAGTTCCTTGGACAGGGCTGGAGAGCAGTACGTC. Its protein is CASSSLDRAGEQYV.

This chain links TRBV19 with TRBJ1-4; TRBD1 is a possible D gene (5 bases). Trimming stripped 10 bases from V and 8 bases from J, with 17 bases between. This CDR3 comprises 13 residues. Germline V lookup: CDR1 LNHDA, CDR2 SQIVND (reference sequence). For the CDR3, the DNA is TGTGCCACAACGGGACCGGAGGGGGAAAAACTGTTTTTT. Translation: CATTGPEGEKLFF.

This chain uses TRBV19 with TRBJ1-5, with TRBD1 matching over 7 bases. V shed 7 bases and J 6 bases; nucleotides not matched to a gene: 12. The CDR3 has 15 residues. CDR1 and CDR2 from the germline V gene are LNHDA and SQIVND (reference sequence). The CDR3, as DNA: TGTGCCAGTACCGCCTCATTAGGGGGCGGTCAGCCCCAGCATTTT. As protein: CASTASLGGGQPQHF.

The chain combines TRBV24-1 with TRBJ2-1; perhaps TRBD1 as D (6 bases). Trimming cost V 0 bases and J 6 bases, with 14 bases left between them. CDR1 and CDR2 from the germline V gene are KGHDR and SFDVKD. This CDR3 has 16 amino acids. The CDR3: CATSDLVRGFGNEQFF. CDR3 in DNA: TGTGCCACCAGTGATTTGGTCAGGGGTTTTGGCAATGAGCAGTTCTTC.

This rearrangement joins TRBV5-1 to TRBJ1-2, with 7 bases fitting TRBD1. This CDR3 region has 13 residues. Germline V lookup: CDR1 SGHRS, CDR2 YFSETQ. V was pared by 4 bases and J by 5 bases, with 5 bases of the junction left unmatched. CDR3 protein: CASSTGTEYGYTF. CDR3 DNA: TGCGCCAGCAGCACCGGGACAGAATATGGCTACACCTTC.

The chain couples TRBV29-1 to TRBJ1-1, with D perhaps TRBD1 (6 bases). The CDR3 has 12 residues. Per germline, CDR1 SQVTM and CDR2 ANQGSEA. CDR3 sequence (DNA): TGCGCAACGAGGGGGACGGGGACTGAAGCTTTCTTT. Amino acids: CATRGTGTEAFF.

The CDR3 sequence is CASRTDRDPYEQYV. The CDR3 coding sequence is TGCGCCAGCCGAACTGACAGGGATCCCTACGAGCAGTACGTC. V and J are TRBV4-1 and TRBJ2-7, with 7 bases fitting TRBD1. CDR1 is MGHRA and CDR2 is YSYEKL in the germline V gene. CDR3 size: 14 residues. Trimming cost V 8 bases and J 2 bases; bases outside gene matches: 9.

The chain uses TRBV6-5 and TRBJ2-3; 7 positions agree with TRBD1. The CDR3 totals 14 residues. V trimming: 6 bases; J trimming: 1 base; junction bases outside the gene matches: 4. Germline CDR1 and CDR2: MNHEY and SVGAGI. CDR3 loop: CASRRGLGTDTQYF. CDR3 nucleotide sequence: TGTGCCAGCAGGAGGGGGCTCGGCACAGATACGCAGTATTTT.

This rearrangement joins TRBV7-9 to TRBJ1-3; D call uncertain. V was cut by 0 bases and J by 0 bases, with 6 bases left in between. Germline V lookup: CDR1 SEHNR, CDR2 FQNEAQ (reference sequence). This CDR3 comprises 15 residues. In DNA, the CDR3 is TGTGCCAGCAGCTTAGCCGGAGGCTCTGGAAACACCATATATTTT. It codes for CASSLAGGSGNTIYF.

This chain connects TRBV6-2 or TRBV6-3 to TRBJ2-3, with 10 nucleotides matching TRBD2. Germline CDR1 is MNHEY and CDR2 is SVGEGT. Trimming removed 2 bases from V and 3 bases from J; junction bases left unmatched: 8. This CDR3 is built from 17 residues. The CDR3 loop reads CASSYAGLAVRTDTQYF. The CDR3 bases are TGTGCCAGCAGTTACGCCGGACTAGCGGTAAGGACAGATACGCAGTATTTT.

The chain uses TRBV4-3 and TRBJ1-5, with unresolved D. V lost 1 base, J lost 3 bases, and 4 bases lay in between. The CDR3 extends over 13 amino acids. Germline values: CDR1 LGHNA, CDR2 YSLEER. DNA for the CDR3: TGCGCCAGCAGCCAAGTTCTCAATCAGCCCCAGCATTTT. Translated, it gives CASSQVLNQPQHF.

The chain carries TRBV2 and TRBJ2-4; TRBD1 aligns across 9 bases. V was clipped by 6 bases and J by 1 base; unmatched bases: 1. The CDR3 runs 14 residues. In germline, CDR1 is SNHLY, CDR2 FYNNEI. CDR3 region: CASRDRGAKNIQYF. The CDR3 region has the DNA TGTGCCAGCAGGGACAGGGGTGCCAAAAACATTCAGTACTTC. The whole variable domain, remainder taken from reference TRBV2 and TRBJ2-4, is EPEVTQTPSHQVTQMGQEVILRCVPISNHLYFYWYRQILGQKVEFLVSFYNNEISEKSEIFDDQFSVERPDGSNFTLKIRSTKLEDSAMYFCASRDRGAKNIQYFGAGTRLSVL.

This clone has a handful of counts. The CDR3 spells CASSFNSNQPQHF. CDR3 nucleotide sequence: TGTGCCAGCAGCTTTAATAGCAATCAGCCCCAGCATTTT. The rearrangement uses TRBV7-6 and TRBJ1-5; unclear D gene. Trimming pared 3 bases from V and 0 bases from J, leaving 3 bases between. Looked up from germline, CDR1 is SGHVS and CDR2 is FNYEAQ. The CDR3 loop spans 13 amino acids.

This chain uses TRBV6-2 or TRBV6-3 with TRBJ2-3; 16 nucleotides line up with TRBD2. Looked up from germline, CDR1 is MNHEY and CDR2 is SVGEGT. V was clipped by 0 bases and J by 5 bases; unmatched bases: 5. This CDR3 spans 18 amino acids. The CDR3: CASSYSGTSGGVGDTQYF. The DNA of the CDR3 is TGTGCCAGCAGTTACTCCGGGACTAGCGGGGGGGTCGGAGATACGCAGTATTTT.

J is TRBJ1-4 and V is TRBV15; no firm D call. V shed 0 bases and J shed 12 bases, with 8 bases lying between them. The CDR3 loop spans 12 amino acids. The germline V gene encodes CDR1 LNHNV and CDR2 YYDKDF (reference sequence). CDR3 nucleotide sequence: TGTGCCACCAGCAGAGATAGGAGACAACTGTTTTTT. Encoded protein: CATSRDRRQLFF.

In the case of this clone: This specimen includes other DNA sequences encoding the same CDR3. CDR3 in amino acids: CASSLRGNTEAFF. DNA of the CDR3: TGTGCCAGCAGCTTACGGGGTAACACTGAAGCTTTCTTT. V is TRBV13 and J is TRBJ1-1, with D unclear. The V and J ends lost 2 bases and 2 bases respectively, with 6 bases between them. Per the germline V gene, CDR1 is PRHDT and CDR2 is FYEKMQ (reference sequence). The CDR3 extends over 13 amino acids.

This chain uses TRBV18 with TRBJ1-4, with D possibly being TRBD1 (6 bases). Germline CDR1 and CDR2: KGHSH and LQKENI. The V gene lost 2 bases and the J gene lost 7 bases, with 17 bases spanning the gap. CDR3 length: 16 amino acids. CDR3 bases: TGTGCCAGCTCACCAAGGCAGGGGACCTTCCTTGAAAAACTGTTTTTT. It specifies CASSPRQGTFLEKLFF.

The chain joins TRBV9 to TRBJ2-5, with 8 bases matching TRBD2. The germline V gene has CDR1 SGDLS and CDR2 YYNGEE. The V segment lost 4 bases and the J segment 4 bases; nucleotides outside the gene matches: 9. This CDR3 region has 15 residues. The CDR3 region has the DNA TGTGCCAGCAGCCCGAGCGGGAGCCTTGGAGAGACCCAGTACTTC. Amino acids: CASSPSGSLGETQYF.